This T cell receptor (beta chain) was sequenced in a study of CD8+ T cells in alopecia areata. Whole-study results and caveats: Scalp samples also yield sequences of resident alphabeta T cells from normal skin.

Treatment in this sample: oral pan-JAK inhibitor, 5-10 mg twice daily. Investigators isolated RNA and reverse transcribed it into cDNA to act as the sequencing template. Using immunoSEQ multiplex PCR, the repertoire was profiled, and TCRdb retains in-frame clones only, with some absent. The sample lists over 95,000 clones, 55% to 60% occurring once. V was cut by 4 bases and J by 6 bases, with 6 bases left in between. The CDR3 covers 10 residues. Germline CDR1 is DFQATT and CDR2 is SNEGSKA (reference sequence). Remarks on this clone: What it binds is unknown.

This chain uses TRBV20-1 with TRBJ2-5, with no clear D. The receptor comes from a human donor with alopecia areata. The starting material was CD4+ T cells sorted from blood, obtained at week 24, from a patient treated with tofacitinib. DNA of the CDR3: TGCAGTGCTATCGTGAAGACCCAGTACTTC. It is translated as CSAIVKTQYF.